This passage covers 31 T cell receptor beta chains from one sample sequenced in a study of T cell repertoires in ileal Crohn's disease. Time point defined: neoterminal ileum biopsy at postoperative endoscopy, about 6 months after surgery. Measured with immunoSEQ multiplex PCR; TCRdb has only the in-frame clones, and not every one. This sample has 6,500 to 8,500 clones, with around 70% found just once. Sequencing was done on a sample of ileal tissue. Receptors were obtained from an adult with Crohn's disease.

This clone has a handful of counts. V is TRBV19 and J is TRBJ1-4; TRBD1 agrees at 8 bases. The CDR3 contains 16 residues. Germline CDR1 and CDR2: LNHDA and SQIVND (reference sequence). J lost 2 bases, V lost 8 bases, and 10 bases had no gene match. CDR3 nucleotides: TGTGCCAGTGGGGGACAGGCTGGATACACTAATGAAAAACTGTTTTTT. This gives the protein CASGGQAGYTNEKLFF.

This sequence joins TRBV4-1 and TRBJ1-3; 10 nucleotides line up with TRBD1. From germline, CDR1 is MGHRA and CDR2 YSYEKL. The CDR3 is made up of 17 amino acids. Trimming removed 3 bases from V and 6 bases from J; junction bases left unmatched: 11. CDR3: CASSQGTGQGSANTIYF. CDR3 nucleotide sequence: TGCGCCAGCAGCCAGGGCACGGGACAGGGGAGCGCAAACACCATATATTTT.

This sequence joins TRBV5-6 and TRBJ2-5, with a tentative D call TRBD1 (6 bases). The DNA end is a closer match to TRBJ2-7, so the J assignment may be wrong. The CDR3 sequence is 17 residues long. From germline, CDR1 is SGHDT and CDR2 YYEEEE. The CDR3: CASSSDPGTSKSYEQYF. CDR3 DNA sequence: TGTGCCAGCAGCTCTGACCCCGGGACATCTAAATCCTACGAGCAGTACTTC.

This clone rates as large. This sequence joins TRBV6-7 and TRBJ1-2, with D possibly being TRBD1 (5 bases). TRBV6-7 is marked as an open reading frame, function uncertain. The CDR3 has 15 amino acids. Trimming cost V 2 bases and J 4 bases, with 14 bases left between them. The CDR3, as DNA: TGTGCCAGCAGTTACCCTAACAGGTTTGGCTATGGCTACACCTTC. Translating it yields CASSYPNRFGYGYTF.

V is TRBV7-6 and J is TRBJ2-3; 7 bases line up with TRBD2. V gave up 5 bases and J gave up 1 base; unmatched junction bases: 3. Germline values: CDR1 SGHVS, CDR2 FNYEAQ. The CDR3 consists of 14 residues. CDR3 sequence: CASSQSGGTDTQYF. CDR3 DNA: TGTGCCAGCAGCCAAAGCGGGGGCACAGATACGCAGTATTTT.

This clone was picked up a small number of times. DNA of the CDR3: TGTGCCAGCAGCGCCGTCCGAGACAGGGGGGGCGAGCAGTACTTC. This encodes CASSAVRDRGGEQYF. The chain employs TRBV7-9 and TRBJ2-7; TRBD1 matches 9 bases. Trimming cost V 5 bases and J 6 bases; bases outside gene matches: 11. Germline V CDR1 and CDR2: SEHNR, FQNEAQ (reference sequence). The CDR3 spans 15 residues.

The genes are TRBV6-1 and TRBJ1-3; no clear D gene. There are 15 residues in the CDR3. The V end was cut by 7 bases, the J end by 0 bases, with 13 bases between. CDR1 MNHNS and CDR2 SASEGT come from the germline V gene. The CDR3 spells CASIPQPSSGNTIYF. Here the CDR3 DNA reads TGTGCCAGCATCCCACAGCCAAGCTCTGGAAACACCATATATTTT.

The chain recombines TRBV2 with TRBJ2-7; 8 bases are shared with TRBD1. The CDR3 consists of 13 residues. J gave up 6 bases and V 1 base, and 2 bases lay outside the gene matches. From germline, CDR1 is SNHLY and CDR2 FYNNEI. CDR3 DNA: TGTGCCAGCAGTGAAGGGGACAGGACCGAGCAGTACTTC. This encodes CASSEGDRTEQYF.

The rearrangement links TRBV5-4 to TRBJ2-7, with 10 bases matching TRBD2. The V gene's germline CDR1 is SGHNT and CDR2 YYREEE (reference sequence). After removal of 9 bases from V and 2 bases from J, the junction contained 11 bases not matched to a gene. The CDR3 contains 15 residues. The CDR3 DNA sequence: TGTGCCACCTCAGCGGGAGGGATAAGGACCTACGAGCAGTACTTC. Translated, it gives CATSAGGIRTYEQYF.

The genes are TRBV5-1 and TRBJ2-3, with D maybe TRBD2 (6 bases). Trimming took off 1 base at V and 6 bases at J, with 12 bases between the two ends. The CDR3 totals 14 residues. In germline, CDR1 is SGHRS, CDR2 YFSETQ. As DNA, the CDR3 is TGCGCCAGCAGCTTGAGAGCGGCGGGGGATACGCAGTATTTT. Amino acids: CASSLRAAGDTQYF. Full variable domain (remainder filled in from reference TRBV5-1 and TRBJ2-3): KAGVTQTPRYLIKTRGQQVTLSCSPISGHRSVSWYQQTPGQGLQFLFEYFSETQRNKGNFPGRFSGRQFSNSRSEMNVSTLELGDSALYLCASSLRAAGDTQYFGPGTRLTVL.

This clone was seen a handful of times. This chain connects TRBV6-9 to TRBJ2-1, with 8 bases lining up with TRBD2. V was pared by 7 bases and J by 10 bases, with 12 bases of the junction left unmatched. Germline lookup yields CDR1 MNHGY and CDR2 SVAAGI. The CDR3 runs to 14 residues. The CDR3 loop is CASTSERETLEQFF. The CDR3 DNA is TGTGCCAGCACCAGTGAGCGGGAGACCTTGGAGCAGTTCTTC.

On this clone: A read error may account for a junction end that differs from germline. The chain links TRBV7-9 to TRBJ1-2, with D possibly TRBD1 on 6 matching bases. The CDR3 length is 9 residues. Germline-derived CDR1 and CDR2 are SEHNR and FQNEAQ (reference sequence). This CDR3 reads CASRERQDF. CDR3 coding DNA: TGTGCCAGCAGGGAGAGACAGGATTTC.

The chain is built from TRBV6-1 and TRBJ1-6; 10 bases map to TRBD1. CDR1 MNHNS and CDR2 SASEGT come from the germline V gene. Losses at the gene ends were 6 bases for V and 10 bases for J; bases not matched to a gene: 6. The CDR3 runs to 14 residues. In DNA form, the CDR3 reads TGTGCCAGCAGGGGACAGGGGTGGTCGTCACCCCTCCACTTT. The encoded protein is CASRGQGWSSPLHF.

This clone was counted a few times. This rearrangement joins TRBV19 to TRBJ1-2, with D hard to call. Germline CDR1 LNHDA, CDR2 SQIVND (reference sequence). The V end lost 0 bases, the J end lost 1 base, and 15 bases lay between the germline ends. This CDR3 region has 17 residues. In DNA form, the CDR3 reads TGTGCCAGTAGTATAGACTCCGCGAGGCCCAATAACTATGGCTACACCTTC. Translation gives CASSIDSARPNNYGYTF.

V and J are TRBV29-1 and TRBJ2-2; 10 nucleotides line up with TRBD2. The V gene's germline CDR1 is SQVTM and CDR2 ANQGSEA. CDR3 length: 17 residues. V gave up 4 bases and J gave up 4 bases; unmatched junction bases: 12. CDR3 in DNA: TGCAGCGTTGGGGCTAGCGGGAGCATCGGGGGCACCGGGGAGCTGTTTTTT. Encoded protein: CSVGASGSIGGTGELFF.

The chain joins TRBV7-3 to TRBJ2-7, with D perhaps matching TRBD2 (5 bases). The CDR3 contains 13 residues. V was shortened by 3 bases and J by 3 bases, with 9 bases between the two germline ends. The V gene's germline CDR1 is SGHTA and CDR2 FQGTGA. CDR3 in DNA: TGTGCCAGCAGCTTTAGTGAGGGCTACGAGCAGTACTTC. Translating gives CASSFSEGYEQYF.

CDR3 in DNA: TGTGCCAGCGGGAGGGTGAACTATGGCTACACCTTC. This gives the protein CASGRVNYGYTF. The chain uses TRBV6-5 and TRBJ1-2; D remains unclear. Trimming cost V 8 bases and J 2 bases, with 9 bases left between them. CDR1 is MNHEY and CDR2 is SVGAGI in the germline V gene. The CDR3 is made up of 12 amino acids.

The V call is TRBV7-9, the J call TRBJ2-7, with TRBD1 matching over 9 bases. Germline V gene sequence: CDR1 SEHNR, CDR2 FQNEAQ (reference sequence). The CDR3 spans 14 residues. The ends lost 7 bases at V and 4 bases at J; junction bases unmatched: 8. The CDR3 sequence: CASTPGQGSYEQYF. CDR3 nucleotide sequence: TGTGCCAGCACCCCGGGACAGGGAAGTTACGAGCAGTACTTC.

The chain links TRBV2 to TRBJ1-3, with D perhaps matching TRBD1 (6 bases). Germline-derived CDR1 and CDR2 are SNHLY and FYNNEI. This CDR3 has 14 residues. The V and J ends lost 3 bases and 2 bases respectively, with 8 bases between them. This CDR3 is CASSDQGTGNTIYF. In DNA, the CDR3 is TGTGCCAGCAGTGACCAGGGGACTGGAAACACCATATATTTT.

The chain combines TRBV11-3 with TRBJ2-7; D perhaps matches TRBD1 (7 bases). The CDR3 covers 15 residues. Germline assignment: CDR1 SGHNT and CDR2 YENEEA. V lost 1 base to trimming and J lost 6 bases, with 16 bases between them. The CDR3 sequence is CASSLVGGGVSEQYF. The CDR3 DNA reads TGTGCCAGCAGCTTAGTAGGAGGGGGCGTTTCCGAGCAGTACTTC.

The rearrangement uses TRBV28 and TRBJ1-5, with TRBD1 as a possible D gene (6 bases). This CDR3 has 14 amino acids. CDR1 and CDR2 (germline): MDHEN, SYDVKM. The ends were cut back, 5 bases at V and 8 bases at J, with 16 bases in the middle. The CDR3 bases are TGTGCCAGCAGTCTCCGACAGGCCACAGAGCCCCAGCATTTT. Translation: CASSLRQATEPQHF.

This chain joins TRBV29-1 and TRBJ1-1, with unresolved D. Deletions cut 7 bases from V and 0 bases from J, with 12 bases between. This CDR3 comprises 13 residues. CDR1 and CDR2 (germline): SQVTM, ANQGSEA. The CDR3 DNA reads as TGCAGCGGCGCCACTTCCATGAACACTGAAGCTTTCTTT. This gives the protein CSGATSMNTEAFF.

The CDR3 here is CASSEAWNSINTDTQYF. CDR3 DNA: TGTGCCAGCAGTGAAGCATGGAACAGCATAAACACAGATACGCAGTATTTT. The chain links TRBV6-1 to TRBJ2-3, with D unclear. There are 17 residues in the CDR3. CDR1 and CDR2 (germline): MNHNS, SASEGT. V lost 0 bases and J 2 bases, leaving 15 bases between the germline ends.

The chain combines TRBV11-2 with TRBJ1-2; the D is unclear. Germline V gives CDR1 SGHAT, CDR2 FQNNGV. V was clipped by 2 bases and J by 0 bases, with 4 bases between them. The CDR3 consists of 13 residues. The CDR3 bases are TGTGCCAGCAGCTTAAACACTAACTATGGCTACACCTTC. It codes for CASSLNTNYGYTF.

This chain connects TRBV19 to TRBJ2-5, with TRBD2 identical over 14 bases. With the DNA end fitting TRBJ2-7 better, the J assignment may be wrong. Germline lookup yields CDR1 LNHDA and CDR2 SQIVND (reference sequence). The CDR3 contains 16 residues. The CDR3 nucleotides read TGTGCCAGTGGGAGCCGACTAGCGGGGGGGTTCTACGAGCAGTACTTC. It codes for CASGSRLAGGFYEQYF.

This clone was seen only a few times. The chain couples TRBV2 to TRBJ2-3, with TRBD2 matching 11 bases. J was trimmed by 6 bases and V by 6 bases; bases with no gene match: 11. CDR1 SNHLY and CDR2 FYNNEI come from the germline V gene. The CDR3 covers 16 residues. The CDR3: CASRKTSGSKEDTQYF. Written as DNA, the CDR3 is TGTGCCAGCAGAAAAACTAGCGGGAGCAAGGAGGATACGCAGTATTTT.

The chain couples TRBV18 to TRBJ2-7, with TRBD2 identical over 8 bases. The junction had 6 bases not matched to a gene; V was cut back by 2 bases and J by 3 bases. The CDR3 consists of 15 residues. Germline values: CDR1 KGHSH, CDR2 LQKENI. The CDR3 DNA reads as TGTGCCAGCTCACCAGGGAGCGGGAGAGTCTACGAGCAGTACTTC. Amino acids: CASSPGSGRVYEQYF.

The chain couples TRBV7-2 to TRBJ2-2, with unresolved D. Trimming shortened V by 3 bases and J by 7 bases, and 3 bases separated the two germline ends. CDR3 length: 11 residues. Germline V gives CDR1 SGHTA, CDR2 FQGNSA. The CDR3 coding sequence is TGTGCCAGCAGCTTGTACGGGGAGCTGTTTTTT. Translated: CASSLYGELFF.

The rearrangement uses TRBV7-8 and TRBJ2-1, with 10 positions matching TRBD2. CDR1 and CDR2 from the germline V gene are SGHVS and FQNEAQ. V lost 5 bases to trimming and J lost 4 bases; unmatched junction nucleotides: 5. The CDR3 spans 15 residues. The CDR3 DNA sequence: TGTGCCAGCAGCGCCGGGACTAGCGATTACAATGAGCAGTTCTTC. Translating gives CASSAGTSDYNEQFF.

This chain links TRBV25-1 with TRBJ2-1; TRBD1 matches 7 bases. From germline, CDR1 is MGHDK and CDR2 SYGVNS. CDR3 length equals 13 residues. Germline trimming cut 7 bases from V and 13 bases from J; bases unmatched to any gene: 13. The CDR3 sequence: CASTRGQIRLQFF. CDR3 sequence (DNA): TGTGCCAGCACCCGGGGACAGATTCGACTTCAGTTCTTC.

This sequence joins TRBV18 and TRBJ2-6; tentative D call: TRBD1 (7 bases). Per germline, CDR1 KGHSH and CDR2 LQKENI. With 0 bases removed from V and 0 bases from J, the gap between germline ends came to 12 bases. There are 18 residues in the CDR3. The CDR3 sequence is CASSPPGGQLSGANVLTF. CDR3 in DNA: TGTGCCAGCTCACCACCGGGGGGACAGCTCTCTGGGGCCAACGTCCTGACTTTC.